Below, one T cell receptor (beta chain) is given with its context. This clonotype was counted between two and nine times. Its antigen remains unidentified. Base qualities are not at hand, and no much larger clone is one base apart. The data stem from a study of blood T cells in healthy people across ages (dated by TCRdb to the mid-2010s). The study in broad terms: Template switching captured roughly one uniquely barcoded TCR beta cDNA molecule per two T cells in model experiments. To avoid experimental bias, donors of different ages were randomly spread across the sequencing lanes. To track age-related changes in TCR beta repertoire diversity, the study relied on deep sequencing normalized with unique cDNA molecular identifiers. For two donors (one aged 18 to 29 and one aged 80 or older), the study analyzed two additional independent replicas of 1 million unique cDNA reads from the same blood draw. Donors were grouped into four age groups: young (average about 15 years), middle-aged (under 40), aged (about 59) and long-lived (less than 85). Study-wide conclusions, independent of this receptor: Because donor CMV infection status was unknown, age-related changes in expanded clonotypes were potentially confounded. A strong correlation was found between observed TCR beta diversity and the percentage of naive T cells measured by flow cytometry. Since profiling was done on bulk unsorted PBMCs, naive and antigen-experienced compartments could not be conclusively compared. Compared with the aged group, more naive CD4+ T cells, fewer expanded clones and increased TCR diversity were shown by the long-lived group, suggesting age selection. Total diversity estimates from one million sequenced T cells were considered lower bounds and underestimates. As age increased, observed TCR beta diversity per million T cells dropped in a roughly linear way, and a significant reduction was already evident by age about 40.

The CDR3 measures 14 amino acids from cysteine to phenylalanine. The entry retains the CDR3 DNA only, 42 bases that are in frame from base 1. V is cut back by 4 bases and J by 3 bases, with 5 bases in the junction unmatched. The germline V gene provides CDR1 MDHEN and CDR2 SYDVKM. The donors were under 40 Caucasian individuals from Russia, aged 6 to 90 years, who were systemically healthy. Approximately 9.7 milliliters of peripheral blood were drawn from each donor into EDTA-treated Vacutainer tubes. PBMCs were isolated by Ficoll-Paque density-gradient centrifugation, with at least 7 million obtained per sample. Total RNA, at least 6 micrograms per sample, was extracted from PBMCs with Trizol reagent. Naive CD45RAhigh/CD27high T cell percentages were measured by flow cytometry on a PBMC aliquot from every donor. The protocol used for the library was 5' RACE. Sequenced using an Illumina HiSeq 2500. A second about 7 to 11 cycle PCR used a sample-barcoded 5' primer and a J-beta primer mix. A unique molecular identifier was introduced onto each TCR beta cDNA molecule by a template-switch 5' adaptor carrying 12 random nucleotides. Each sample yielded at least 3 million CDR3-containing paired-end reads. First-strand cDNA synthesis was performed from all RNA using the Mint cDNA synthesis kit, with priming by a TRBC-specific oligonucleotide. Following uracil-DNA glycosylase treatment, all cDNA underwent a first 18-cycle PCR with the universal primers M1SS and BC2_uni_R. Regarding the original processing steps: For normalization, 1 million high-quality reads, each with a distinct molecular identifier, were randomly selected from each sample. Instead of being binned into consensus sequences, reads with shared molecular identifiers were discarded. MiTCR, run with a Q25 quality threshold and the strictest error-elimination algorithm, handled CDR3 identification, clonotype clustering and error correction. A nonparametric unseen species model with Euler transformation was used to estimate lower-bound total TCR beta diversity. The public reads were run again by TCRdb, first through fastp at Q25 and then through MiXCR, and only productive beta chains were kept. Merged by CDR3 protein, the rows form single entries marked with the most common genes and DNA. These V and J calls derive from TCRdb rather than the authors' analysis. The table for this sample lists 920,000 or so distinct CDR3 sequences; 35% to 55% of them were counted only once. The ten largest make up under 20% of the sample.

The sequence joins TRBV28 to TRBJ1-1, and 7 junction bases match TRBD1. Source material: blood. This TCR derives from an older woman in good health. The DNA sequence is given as TGTGCCAGCAGTTCGACAGGGAGGCACACTGAAGCTTTCTTT. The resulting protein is CASSSTGRHTEAFF.